Listed here is a single T cell receptor (beta chain). This entry is derived from a study of T cell responses to AZD1222 COVID-19 vaccine. The V end was cut by 5 bases, the J end by 12 bases, with 14 bases between. The germline gives CDR1 ENHRY, CDR2 SYGVKD. The CDR3 is 12 amino acids. TCRdb keeps only in-frame clones here, not all; method: immunoSEQ multiplex PCR. The sample records some 130,000 clones, around 87% being singletons. Sequenced material: peripheral blood, taken 28 days after the second AZD1222 dose. The chain links TRBV10-3 to TRBJ2-1, with D possibly being TRBD2 (6 bases). This sequence originates from an adult who received the AZD1222 COVID-19 vaccine. Written as DNA, the CDR3 is TGTGCCATCAGTACAGAGAGGGACTTGCAGTTCTTC. Residues: CAISTERDLQFF.